The rows below give T cell receptor beta chains drawn from one sample of a study of shared clonotypes between healthy human individuals. Produced via immunoSEQ multiplex PCR; TCRdb's table is partial and in-frame only. The data hold over 2 million clones, with 85% to 95% observed a single time. What was sequenced was naive CD4+ T cells from PBMCs. These receptors all come from a man aged 18 to 30 in good health. Some clones in this sample may be carry-over from other donors' samples. Both conserved end residues are part of each CDR3. A D gene is named only where the DNA matches it firmly. Part of the rows lack a size; the others show once, few, many or a class for expanded clones.

>14|TRBD1|TRBJ2-1|-|TRBV2
TGTGCCAGCAGTGGGACAGGCGTCGGTGGTGAGCAGTTCTTC
CASSGTGVGGEQFF
>16|TRBD1|TRBJ2-5|once|TRBV18
TGTGCCAGCTCGCTCAGGAGTAGGACAGGGTTGGAGACCCAGTACTTC
CASSLRSRTGLETQYF
>14|-|TRBJ1-1|-|TRBV9
TGTGCCAGCAGCCCCCAACATAAGGCAGGCAAGGCTTTCTTT
CASSPQHKAGKAFF
>13|TRBD2|TRBJ2-7|-|TRBV6-5
TGTGCCAGCCGACTAGCGGGAGTTTTCGAGCAGTACTTC
CASRLAGVFEQYF
>10|-|TRBJ2-7|-|TRBV5-1
TGCGCCAGCAGCTCCTACGAGCAGTACTTC
CASSSYEQYF
>15|-|TRBJ1-4|once|TRBV18
TGTGCCAGCTCACAGTTTACAGCGGAGAATGAAAAACTGTTTTTT
CASSQFTAENEKLFF
>14|-|TRBJ2-3|-|TRBV11-2
TGTGCCAGCAGCTTAGTATATAGCACAGATACGCAGTATTTT
CASSLVYSTDTQYF
>16|-|TRBJ2-7|-|TRBV5-4
TGTGCCAGCAGCTTGGGGATGGGCAGGGAGACCTACGAGCAGTACTTC
CASSLGMGRETYEQYF
>14|TRBD2|TRBJ2-1|-|TRBV18
TGTGCCAGCTCAATCGCGGGGGCCTACAATGAGCAGTTCTTC
CASSIAGAYNEQFF
>13|-|TRBJ1-1|-|TRBV5-1
TGCGCCAGCAGCTTCGAGGTAGACACTGAAGCTTTCTTT
CASSFEVDTEAFF
>12|-|TRBJ2-3|-|TRBV19
TGTGCCAGTAGCGTCAGCGTGGATACGCAGTATTTT
CASSVSVDTQYF
>17|-|TRBJ1-5|-|TRBV9
TGTGCCAGCAGCGAAATGACCAGGGGTACAGAAGATCAGCCCCAGCATTTT
CASSEMTRGTEDQPQHF
>14|TRBD2|TRBJ2-4|-|TRBV2
TGTGCCAGCAGGAGCTTTGAGGGAGGGGACATTCAGTACTTC
CASRSFEGGDIQYF
>15|-|TRBJ2-5|-|TRBV6-5
TGTGCCAGCAGTCAACTTTTCTTGGGGGCAGAGACCCAGTACTTC
CASSQLFLGAETQYF
>17|TRBD2|TRBJ2-3|-|TRBV5-4
TGTGCCAGCAGCGGGACTAGCGGGAGGGCCAATCCAGATACGCAGTATTTT
CASSGTSGRANPDTQYF
>14|-|TRBJ2-2|-|TRBV2
TGTGCCAGCAGATTCAGCGAGAACACCGGGGAGCTGTTTTTT
CASRFSENTGELFF
>16|TRBD1|TRBJ1-5|few|TRBV29-1
TGCAGCGTTGAAGCCCGGGACAGTCGGGGGTGGGTGTCCCAGCATTTT
CSVEARDSRGWVSQHF
>18|TRBD1|TRBJ2-2|-|TRBV5-1
TGCGCCAGCAGCTCCGGCCCCTCCGGGACAGGGGGTATCGGGGAGCTGTTTTTT
CASSSGPSGTGGIGELFF
>14|TRBD1|TRBJ1-2|few|TRBV28
TGTGCCAGTGTGGACAGGGGGCAATTCATTGGCTACACCTTC
CASVDRGQFIGYTF
>14|-|TRBJ2-7|-|TRBV28
TGTGCCACCGCCGGGGTGGAAGGGAAAGGAGAGCAGTACTTC
CATAGVEGKGEQYF
>15|-|TRBJ1-2|once|TRBV5-1
TGCGCCAGCAGCTTGGGCGGGCTTGGAGACTATGGCTACACCTTC
CASSLGGLGDYGYTF
>16|TRBD2|TRBJ2-5|-|TRBV28
TGTGCCAGCAGTTTCCCAGGGACTAGCGGGAGAAGGGCCCAGTACTTC
CASSFPGTSGRRAQYF
>17|-|TRBJ2-3|-|TRBV5-8
TGTGCCAGCAGCTCCGGGACCCTCATTCCCCCCGCAGATACGCAGTATTTT
CASSSGTLIPPADTQYF
>13|-|TRBJ2-5|-|TRBV18
TGTGCCAGCTCACCACAGTACCAAGAGACCCAGTACTTC
CASSPQYQETQYF
>10|-|TRBJ1-1|few|TRBV20-1
TGCAGGGGGGTTGGTACTGAAGCTTTCTTT
CRGVGTEAFF
>14|-|TRBJ2-6|once|TRBV18
TGTGCCAGCTCTCCGACCCAGGAGGCCAACGTCCTGACTTTC
CASSPTQEANVLTF